This T cell receptor beta chain was identified in a study of T cell responses to AZD1222 COVID-19 vaccine (dated by TCRdb to the early 2020s). About the full investigation: AZD1222 recipients with second doses at about 4 weeks or about 12 weeks were pooled, because spike-specific TCR depth and breadth did not differ between schedules. Trial participants were enrolled by age into 18-55, 56-69 and 70-plus year subgroups, with about 150, 28 and 57 TCR-sequenced participants respectively. A total of 233 trial participants underwent TCR sequencing, of whom about 200 had received two doses of AZD1222 and 26 had received two doses of the MenACWY control vaccine.

V and J lose 0 bases and 4 bases, and a span of 19 bases separates them. From the germline V gene, CDR1 is SGDLS and CDR2 is YYNGEE. The CDR3 sequence holds 18 residues, the cysteine and phenylalanine included. The retained sequence is limited to the CDR3, 54 bases, with the frame set at the first base. The CDR3 regions of human TCRbeta chains were subjected to immunosequencing. Regarding the original processing steps: Repertoire TCRs were matched against a reference library of SARS-CoV-2-specific TCRs generated with the MIRA antigen-specificity platform. Breadth was defined as the fraction of unique TCRs that were SARS-CoV-2-associated, and depth was defined as the fraction of total T cells that were SARS-CoV-2-associated. Each spike-specific TCR was assigned to its reactive spike region and to a CD4 or CD8 class using the MIRA data. Log10-transformed breadth and depth values were compared by one-way ANOVA with Sidak's multiple comparisons tests. TCRdb's version of the immuneACCESS table is confined to in-frame rearrangements and falls short of the full clone set. An unresolved V gene accounts for under half of the shortfall where checked; the remainder is of unknown origin. V, J and clone size derive from that table, while D and trimming were established from the DNA sequence. This sample gives about 83,000 clones in total; around 88% of them show up just once. The ten top clones hold 8.7% of the sample.

With regard to this clone: The specificity of this receptor is unknown. Base quality data are lacking; no much larger clone is found one base away.

Explained via the paper, the time point label denotes: baseline before first vaccination. Vaccinee samples were obtained from the UK trials COV001 and COV002, which included a single-blind randomized controlled phase 2/3 trial of AZD1222 (ChAdOx1 nCoV-19) in healthy adults. For TCRbeta chain sequencing, PBMC samples were collected from trial participants at day 0 and at day 28 after the second dose. The full study reports these points: The 56-69-year group was small, and its depth increase did not reach significance, likely because of low power. Participants were mostly white British, with more females than males. The authors suggested clonal diversity may have been underestimated. Reportedly, almost half of the unique spike-specific TCRs recognized epitopes lying outside the regions that are mutated in the B.1.351 and B.1.1.7 variants. The vaccine-associated CD4 TCRs covered the entire spike protein, and the dominant responses fell in regions 160-218 and 743-854. After two AZD1222 doses, spike-specific TCR breadth and depth were significantly higher than at day 0 and than in MenACWY recipients. No day 14 peak-response samples were available, so repertoires were characterized only after the peak T cell response. Only five or six AZD1222 recipients were SARS-CoV-2 seropositive at baseline, limiting conclusions about previously exposed vaccinees.

The TCR sequence derives from an adult in good health. The V gene is TRBV9 and the J gene is TRBJ2-2; the D gene is possibly TRBD2, with 6 bases matching. Specimen: peripheral blood, collected on day 0 of AZD1222 vaccination. The nucleotide sequence is TGTGCCAGCAGCGTAGAGCCAGCGTATCGGAGGGGCACCGGGGAGCTGTTTTTT. Translated, it reads CASSVEPAYRRGTGELFF.